Listed below are T cell receptor beta chains from one sample, sequenced in a study of blood T cell repertoires in COVID-19. Measured with immunoSEQ multiplex PCR; TCRdb has only the in-frame clones, and not every one. Of approximately 500,000 clones detected, roughly 91% appear once; the ten largest clones hold under 8.5%. The sequencing sample was made of peripheral blood. All receptors derive from a woman between 45 and 65 years old with COVID-19, enrolled during active disease. The CDR3 runs from the conserved cysteine through the conserved F or W. Clone size, where shown, is once, few, many, or a class for clones that have expanded.

size,V,J,CDR3
NA,TRBV6-5,TRBJ1-1,CATGLQRVNTEAFF
NA,TRBV20-1,TRBJ1-2,CSASTSGLNRF
NA,TRBV9,TRBJ2-1,CASSSPSGGAPNEQFF
NA,TRBV10-1,TRBJ2-1,CASSESGRGEQFF
NA,TRBV19,TRBJ2-1,CASSIIQVTGEQFF
NA,TRBV5-1,TRBJ2-5,CASSTGQGAWETQYF
NA,TRBV5-6,TRBJ2-6,CASSLKIDKSGANVLTF
NA,TRBV30,TRBJ1-5,CAWSPGSWNQPQHF
NA,TRBV11-2,TRBJ1-1,CASSFRTGNTEAFF
few,TRBV5-1,TRBJ2-7,CASRQPGQGAYEQYF
NA,TRBV2,TRBJ1-2,CASSAGTAIGYTF
once,TRBV3-1/TRBV3-2,TRBJ1-5,CASSQGRQSPQHF
once,TRBV27,TRBJ1-5,CASSLYQGDNQPQHF
NA,TRBV9,TRBJ1-6,CASSSLNSPLHF
NA,TRBV12-5,TRBJ2-1,CASGYLPPGLAGGRSYNEQFF
once,TRBV29-1,TRBJ1-1,CSVVVHRSSNTEAFF
NA,TRBV10-2,TRBJ2-3,CASSADGLEGLRNTQYF
NA,TRBV7-9,TRBJ1-1,CASSLGQGFPEAFF
NA,TRBV10-1,TRBJ2-1,CASSEALAGANEQFF
NA,TRBV9,TRBJ2-1,CASSKGTTSYNEQFF
few,TRBV19,TRBJ1-2,CASSPRDRGPYGYTF
NA,TRBV7-2,TRBJ2-7,CASSRTRSGGSTYEQYF
NA,TRBV28,TRBJ2-3,CASSSSGGAADTQYF
NA,TRBV18,TRBJ1-1,CASSPGTGAGNTEAFF
NA,TRBV30,TRBJ1-1,CAWRDSRPCEAFF
NA,TRBV5-1,TRBJ1-2,CASSWRTGAGINYGYTF
NA,TRBV28,TRBJ1-1,CASSFGSTEAFF
once,TRBV5-4,TRBJ2-7,CASSFGGGLFLGEDF
NA,TRBV5-4,TRBJ1-1,CASSPQVNTEAFF
NA,TRBV5-6,TRBJ2-1,CASSLEGTSGYNEQFF
NA,TRBV19,TRBJ2-1,CASSIRGSYNEQFF
once,TRBV5-5,TRBJ1-1,CASSLWTGGLAEAFF
NA,TRBV5-1,TRBJ2-5,CASSLDLSGTRETQYF
NA,TRBV11-2,TRBJ1-2,CASSRAPGGAIDYGYTF
NA,TRBV5-1,TRBJ2-3,CASSKRGVKDTQYF
NA,TRBV5-6,TRBJ2-3,CASSAGVGADTQYF
NA,TRBV3-1/TRBV3-2,TRBJ2-1,CASSQDLAGWYNEQFF
NA,TRBV2,TRBJ1-2,CASRPGLGNNTF
NA,TRBV2,TRBJ1-5,CASRGGGRPQHF
NA,TRBV28,TRBJ1-2,CASRDSGTAYGYTF
NA,TRBV19,TRBJ1-2,CASSVTTGTAFYGYTF